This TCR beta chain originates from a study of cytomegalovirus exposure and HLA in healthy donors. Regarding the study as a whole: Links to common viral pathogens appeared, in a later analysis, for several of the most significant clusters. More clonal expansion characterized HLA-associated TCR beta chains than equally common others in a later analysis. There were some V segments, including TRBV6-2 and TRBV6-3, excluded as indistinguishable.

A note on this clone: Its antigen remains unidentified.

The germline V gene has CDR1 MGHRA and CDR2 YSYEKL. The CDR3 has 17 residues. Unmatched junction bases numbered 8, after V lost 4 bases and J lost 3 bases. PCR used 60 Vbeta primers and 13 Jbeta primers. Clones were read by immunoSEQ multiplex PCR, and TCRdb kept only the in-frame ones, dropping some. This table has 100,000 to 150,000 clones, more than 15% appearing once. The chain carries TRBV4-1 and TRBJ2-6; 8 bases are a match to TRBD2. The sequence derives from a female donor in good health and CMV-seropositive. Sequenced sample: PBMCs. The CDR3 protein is CASSPTSAAFGANVLTF. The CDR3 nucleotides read TGCGCCAGCAGCCCGACTAGCGCCGCCTTTGGGGCCAACGTCCTGACTTTC.